Shown below are 27 T cell receptor beta chains from a single sample sequenced in a study of T cells in Graves' hyperthyroidism and ophthalmopathy (dated by TCRdb to the late 2010s). Library preparation was by multiplex PCR. TCRdb shows the sequencer as Illumina HiSeq 2000. TCR beta CDR3 regions were amplified from RNA transcripts. The TCR CDR3 was subjected to a first round of RT-PCR using the HTBI primer set and the Qiagen OneStep RT-PCR kit. TCRdb reprocessed the public reads (quality trimming at Q25 with fastp, clone calling with MiXCR) and kept in-frame beta chains. Rows with one shared CDR3 protein collapse into an entry with the most common genes and DNA. For this sample the table gives approximately 510,000 distinct CDR3 sequences, of which around 50% were detected only once. The ten largest clones take up around 44% of the sample. The specimen sequenced was peripheral blood or thyroid tissue (not recorded which). These receptors originate from an adult woman with Graves' disease, either hyperthyroidism or ophthalmopathy (not recorded which).

Concerning this clonotype itself: A read error is possible here, since a much larger clone lies one base away. The V gene is TRBV7-9, the J gene TRBJ2-5; D gene ambiguous. V lost 5 bases, J lost 6 bases, and 13 bases lay in between. The CDR3 has 13 amino acids. Germline V lookup: CDR1 SEHNR, CDR2 FQNEAQ (reference sequence). CDR3 sequence: CASSQGSFQTQYF. CDR3 DNA sequence: TGTGCCAGCAGCCAAGGCTCTTTCCAGACCCAGTACTTC.

This clonotype was recorded at least ten times. The genes are TRBV2 and TRBJ1-3; D may be TRBD1 (6 bases). This CDR3 spans 16 amino acids. From germline, CDR1 is SNHLY and CDR2 FYNNEI. The germline V and J ends were trimmed by 4 bases and 0 bases, with 13 bases remaining between them. The CDR3 DNA sequence: TGTGCCAGCAGTGTCACAGGGAGTTCCTCTGGAAACACCATATATTTT. The encoded protein is CASSVTGSSSGNTIYF.

The chain is built from TRBV24-1 and TRBJ2-5; possibly TRBD1 or TRBD2 for D (7 bases each). CDR3 length equals 13 residues. Germline values: CDR1 KGHDR, CDR2 SFDVKD. V shed 7 bases and J shed 4 bases, with 12 bases lying between them. CDR3 DNA: TGTGCCACCAGGCAGGGGGGGGGAGAGACCCAGTACTTC. Translated, it gives CATRQGGGETQYF.

This clonotype showed up many times. The chain uses TRBV7-2 and TRBJ1-6; unclear D gene. The CDR3 runs to 13 residues. Germline CDR1 reads SGHTA; CDR2 reads FQGNSA. Trimming left V 2 bases short and J 10 bases short, with 9 bases between. The CDR3 coding sequence is TGTGCCAGCAGCTTAAGGACTTTGTCACCCCTCCACTTT. It yields the protein CASSLRTLSPLHF.

This clonotype was recorded once. The genes are TRBV10-3 and TRBJ2-7; weak D call: TRBD1 (8 bases). V gave up 5 bases and J gave up 3 bases, with 14 bases separating them. The germline V gene has CDR1 ENHRY and CDR2 SYGVKD. This CDR3 has 14 residues. The CDR3 loop is CAISSDREGYEQYF. CDR3 sequence (DNA): TGTGCCATCAGTTCGGACAGGGAGGGCTACGAGCAGTACTTC.

V is TRBV2 and J is TRBJ1-5; TRBD1 is a possible D gene (5 bases). This CDR3 region has 15 residues. Germline V gene lookup returns CDR1 SNHLY and CDR2 FYNNEI. Trimming removed 4 bases at V and 6 bases at J, with 16 bases between. The DNA for the CDR3 is TGTGCCAGCAGTGGGCAGGGAGGTAGCGGTCAGCCCCAGCATTTT. It yields the protein CASSGQGGSGQPQHF.

Many counts were recorded for this clonotype. The chain recombines TRBV2 with TRBJ2-2; no clear D gene. CDR3 length equals 15 residues. V was cut by 7 bases and J by 6 bases, with 18 bases left in between. The germline gives CDR1 SNHLY, CDR2 FYNNEI. This chain's CDR3 is CASTAETFQAGELFF. The DNA for the CDR3 is TGTGCCAGCACCGCCGAGACCTTCCAAGCCGGGGAGCTGTTTTTT. Looking up the rest from reference TRBV2 and TRBJ2-2 gives the full variable domain: EPEVTQTPSHQVTQMGQEVILRCVPISNHLYFYWYRQILGQKVEFLVSFYNNEISEKSEIFDDQFSVERPDGSNFTLKIRSTKLEDSAMYFCASTAETFQAGELFFGEGSRLTVL.

This clonotype was picked up many times. The chain combines TRBV7-2 with TRBJ1-1, with D perhaps matching TRBD1 (5 bases). The germline gives CDR1 SGHTA, CDR2 FQGNSA. Trimming removed 5 bases from V and 5 bases from J, with 21 bases in between. The CDR3 sequence is 16 residues long. The CDR3 reads CASSKTSGRLATEAFF. In DNA, the CDR3 is TGTGCCAGCAGCAAGACTTCAGGGAGGCTTGCTACTGAAGCTTTCTTT.

This clonotype was counted at least ten times. The V and J genes are TRBV5-1 and TRBJ1-6, with 7 bases matching TRBD1. The CDR3 consists of 14 residues. V was clipped by 0 bases and J by 10 bases; unmatched bases: 4. Germline V CDR1 and CDR2: SGHRS, YFSETQ. CDR3 amino acids: CASSLEGTESPLHF. CDR3 bases: TGCGCCAGCAGCTTGGAGGGGACAGAGTCACCCCTCCACTTT.

As regards this clonotype: Here the CDR3 omits its conserved ending phenylalanine or tryptophan, so a read error is the likely source. Because the CDR3's place on the DNA is in doubt, the DNA is left out and the CDR3 is given as listed by TCRdb. The chain employs TRBV7-9 and TRBJ1-4; no DNA check was done on the table's D call, TRBD1. Germline V lookup: CDR1 SEHNR, CDR2 FQNEAQ (reference sequence). The CDR3 numbers 9 amino acids, ends counted. The CDR3 here is CASRRTGGL.

This clonotype was observed many times. This sequence joins TRBV11-2 and TRBJ2-6, with D perhaps TRBD2 (6 bases). Trimming cost V 3 bases and J 4 bases, with 13 bases left between them. The CDR3 runs to 16 residues. CDR1 and CDR2 from the germline V gene are SGHAT and FQNNGV. Here the CDR3 DNA reads TGTGCCAGCAGCTTCGGGGGTTTGGGAGGGGCCAACGTCCTGACTTTC. Residues: CASSFGGLGGANVLTF.

This chain uses TRBV19 with TRBJ1-1, with TRBD1 as a possible D gene (6 bases). V shed 5 bases and J shed 3 bases, with 10 bases lying between them. Germline V gene lookup returns CDR1 LNHDA and CDR2 SQIVND (reference sequence). CDR3 length: 13 residues. This chain's CDR3 is CASSSRQDTEAFF. The CDR3 DNA follows: TGTGCCAGTAGTTCACGACAGGACACTGAAGCTTTCTTT. Full variable domain (missing parts from reference TRBV19 and TRBJ1-1): DGGITQSPKYLFRKEGQNVTLSCEQNLNHDAMYWYRQDPGQGLRLIYYSQIVNDFQKGDIAEGYSVSREKKESFPLTVTSAQKNPTAFYLCASSSRQDTEAFFGQGTRLTVV.

Turning to this clonotype: A read error may produce the germline difference seen at one junction end. V usage is TRBV7-9 and J usage is TRBJ1-5; D is unresolved. There are 13 residues in the CDR3. The germline V gene has CDR1 SEHNR and CDR2 FQNEAQ (reference sequence). CDR3 bases: TGTGCCAGCAGCGGTCTTAGCAATCGGCCCCAGCATTTT. It specifies CASSGLSNRPQHF.

The gene calls are TRBV5-1 and TRBJ2-5; a weak D match, TRBD1 (6 bases). The V end lost 1 base, the J end lost 1 base, and 11 bases lay between the germline ends. The CDR3 length is 15 residues. Germline assignment: CDR1 SGHRS and CDR2 YFSETQ. The CDR3 here is CASSLSAGAQETQYF. CDR3 nucleotides: TGCGCCAGCAGCTTGTCCGCAGGGGCCCAAGAGACCCAGTACTTC.

The V and J genes are TRBV2 and TRBJ2-7; 11 nucleotides line up with TRBD2. The CDR3 runs to 15 residues. Germline-derived CDR1 and CDR2 are SNHLY and FYNNEI. V lost 3 bases to trimming and J lost 1 base; unmatched junction nucleotides: 2. The CDR3 spells CASSDPSGRSYEQYF. The DNA of the CDR3 is TGTGCCAGCAGTGACCCTAGCGGGAGGTCCTACGAGCAGTACTTC.

This clonotype was seen a few times. The chain couples TRBV20-1 to TRBJ2-7, with D possibly TRBD1 on 6 matching bases. Germline V gene lookup returns CDR1 DFQATT and CDR2 SNEGSKA (reference sequence). V was pared by 6 bases and J by 3 bases, with 18 bases between. CDR3 size: 14 residues. The CDR3 DNA reads TGCAGTGCAAAGAACAGGGATGTTGTCTACGAGCAGTACTTC. Translating it yields CSAKNRDVVYEQYF.

The sample holds many counts of this clonotype. This chain links TRBV20-1 with TRBJ2-5; D is unresolved. The CDR3 is 11 amino acids. The germline gives CDR1 DFQATT, CDR2 SNEGSKA (reference sequence). Trimming removed 3 bases at V and 4 bases at J, with 6 bases between. CDR3 nucleotides: TGCAGTGCTAGGTGGGGAGAGACCCAGTACTTC. The encoded protein is CSARWGETQYF.

This clonotype has at least ten counts. The chain couples TRBV6-6 to TRBJ1-1, with D tentatively TRBD1 (6 bases). Per the germline V gene, CDR1 is MNHNY and CDR2 is SVGAGI (reference sequence). V lost 6 bases, J lost 1 base, and 15 bases lay in between. This CDR3 has 15 amino acids. CDR3 protein: CASSQARTENTEAFF. The DNA for the CDR3 is TGTGCCAGCAGCCAAGCCAGGACAGAGAACACTGAAGCTTTCTTT.

The J gene is TRBJ1-5, the V gene TRBV10-3, with 7 bases matching TRBD1. The CDR3 covers 14 residues. V was clipped by 4 bases and J by 3 bases; unmatched bases: 3. Germline V CDR1 and CDR2: ENHRY, SYGVKD. The CDR3 protein is CAISAQGINQPQHF. The CDR3 DNA reads as TGTGCCATCAGTGCACAGGGGATCAATCAGCCCCAGCATTTT.

The genes are TRBV20-1 and TRBJ2-5; TRBD1 might be the D (6 bases). The germline V gene encodes CDR1 DFQATT and CDR2 SNEGSKA (reference sequence). V shed 2 bases and J shed 9 bases, with 13 bases lying between them. The CDR3 spans 12 residues. CDR3 residues: CSARKGVEAQYF. In DNA form, the CDR3 reads TGCAGTGCTAGAAAGGGGGTGGAGGCCCAGTACTTC.

The J gene is TRBJ1-2, the V gene TRBV29-1; no reliable D call. Germline CDR1 SQVTM, CDR2 ANQGSEA. The V and J ends lost 4 bases and 8 bases respectively, with 17 bases between them. The CDR3 is 13 residues long. DNA for the CDR3: TGCAGCGTTGCAGCCCCCCAGGTGTACGGCTACACCTTC. Translated, it gives CSVAAPQVYGYTF.

The chain couples TRBV7-2 to TRBJ2-5; 7 bases fit TRBD2. Germline trimming cut 1 base from V and 5 bases from J; bases unmatched to any gene: 7. Germline V gene data show CDR1 as SGHTA and CDR2 as FQGNSA. CDR3 length: 15 amino acids. CDR3 bases: TGTGCCAGCAGCTTAGGGGGGGGAGGGTACGAGACCCAGTACTTC. Amino acids: CASSLGGGGYETQYF.

Many counts were recorded for this clonotype. The chain is built from TRBV12-3 or TRBV12-4 and TRBJ2-1; no definite D call. V was clipped by 0 bases and J by 1 base, with 7 bases between them. This CDR3 spans 15 amino acids. The CDR3 DNA is TGTGCCAGCAGTTTAGCGGGTTATTCCTACAATGAGCAGTTCTTC. Protein product: CASSLAGYSYNEQFF.

The gene calls are TRBV5-1 and TRBJ2-5, with D unclear. The V and J ends lost 2 bases and 9 bases respectively, with 14 bases between them. The CDR3 has 13 amino acids. Germline V gene lookup returns CDR1 SGHRS and CDR2 YFSETQ. CDR3 region: CASSLGSNQPQYF. DNA for the CDR3: TGCGCCAGCAGCTTAGGTAGCAATCAGCCCCAGTACTTC. Filled out from reference TRBV5-1 and TRBJ2-5, the complete variable domain reads KAGVTQTPRYLIKTRGQQVTLSCSPISGHRSVSWYQQTPGQGLQFLFEYFSETQRNKGNFPGRFSGRQFSNSRSEMNVSTLELGDSALYLCASSLGSNQPQYFGPGTRLLVL.

As concerns this clonotype: The junction departs from germline at one end; a sequencing error may be responsible. This chain links TRBV10-2 with TRBJ1-3; no clear D. This CDR3 spans 12 amino acids. Looked up from germline, CDR1 is WSHSY and CDR2 is SAAADI. The chain's CDR3 is CVSSLTGNTIYF. For the CDR3, the DNA is TGCGTCAGCAGTCTAACTGGAAACACCATATATTTT.

The gene calls are TRBV20-1 and TRBJ1-2; unclear D gene. Trimming cost V 3 bases and J 5 bases, with 10 bases left between them. Germline values: CDR1 DFQATT, CDR2 SNEGSKA (reference sequence). The CDR3 covers 12 residues. CDR3: CSASEAGYGYTF. The CDR3 DNA is TGCAGTGCTAGTGAGGCGGGGTATGGCTACACCTTC.

This clonotype was seen only a few times. This chain uses TRBV29-1 with TRBJ1-1; a possible D gene is TRBD1 (5 bases). Germline CDR1 is SQVTM and CDR2 is ANQGSEA. This CDR3 comprises 15 residues. Trimming stripped 7 bases from V and 3 bases from J, with 21 bases between. This CDR3 is CSAEGQEMGDTEAFF. The CDR3 DNA follows: TGCAGCGCCGAGGGGCAGGAGATGGGAGACACTGAAGCTTTCTTT.